This T cell receptor beta chain appears in the sequencing data of a study of read filtering for tumor transcriptome and immune sequencing. As for the study in general: IR-seq gave about 3.5 to 10.27 million TCR reads per sample; RNA-seq gave about 80 to 1,300.

The CDR3 totals 14 residues. Germline V gene lookup returns CDR1 SGHTA and CDR2 FQGNSA. Trimming at V came to 4 bases and at J to 3 bases, leaving 3 bases not matched to a gene. This clonotype was found a few times. Its antigen is still unknown. This library used around 400 ng RNA and molecular barcoded adaptors spanning alpha/delta and beta/gamma chains. TCRdb analysed the reads with MiXCR anew, one entry per CDR3 protein. Here the sample spans around 41,000 distinct CDR3 sequences, around 15% being singletons. Whole-study results and caveats: Compared with RNA-seq, IR-seq gave much higher clonotype depth and reliability.

Sequenced: a population of CD138-negative cells sorted from bone marrow. The chain couples TRBV7-2 to TRBJ2-7; TRBD2 matches 10 bases. The receptor's source is a donor aged 40 or over with multiple myeloma. Here the CDR3 reads CASSSERGGYEQYF. The CDR3 DNA reads TGTGCCAGCAGCTCAGAGCGGGGGGGCTACGAGCAGTACTTC.